The clone carrying this T cell receptor beta chain was counted at least ten times. TCRdb processed the RT-PCR reads anew with MiXCR; each CDR3 protein has one entry. The table lists about 680,000 distinct CDR3 sequences, more than 13% of them singletons, with roughly 4% in the top ten. The CDR3 spans 15 residues. V lost 4 bases, J lost 4 bases, and 16 bases lay in between. From germline, CDR1 is MNHEY and CDR2 SVGAGI. The sequenced material came from memory CD4+ T cells from blood. This sequence joins TRBV6-5 and TRBJ1-2; the D gene is possibly TRBD1 (6 bases). The source of this sequence is a female donor in good health, serving as a healthy control. In nucleotides, the CDR3 is TGTGCCAGCAGTTCGGGGGCCGGCCGGGGCTATGGCTACACCTTC. It codes for CASSSGAGRGYGYTF.